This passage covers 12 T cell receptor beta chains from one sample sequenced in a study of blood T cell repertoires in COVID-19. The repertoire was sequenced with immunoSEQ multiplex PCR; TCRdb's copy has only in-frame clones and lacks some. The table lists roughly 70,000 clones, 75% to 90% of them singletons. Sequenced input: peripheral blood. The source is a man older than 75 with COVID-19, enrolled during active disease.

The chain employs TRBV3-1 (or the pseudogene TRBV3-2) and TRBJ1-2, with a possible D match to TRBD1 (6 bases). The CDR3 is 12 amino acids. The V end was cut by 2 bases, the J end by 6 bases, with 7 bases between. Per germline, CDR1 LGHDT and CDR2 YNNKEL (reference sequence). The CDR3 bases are TGTGCCAGCAGCCAATGGGGGCATGGCTACACCTTC. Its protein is CASSQWGHGYTF.

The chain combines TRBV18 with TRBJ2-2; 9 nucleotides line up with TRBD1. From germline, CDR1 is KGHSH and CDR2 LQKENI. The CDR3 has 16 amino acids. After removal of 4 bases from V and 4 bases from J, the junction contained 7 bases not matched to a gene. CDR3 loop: CASSLTGQGTTGELFF. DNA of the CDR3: TGTGCCAGCTCACTAACAGGACAGGGGACCACCGGGGAGCTGTTTTTT.

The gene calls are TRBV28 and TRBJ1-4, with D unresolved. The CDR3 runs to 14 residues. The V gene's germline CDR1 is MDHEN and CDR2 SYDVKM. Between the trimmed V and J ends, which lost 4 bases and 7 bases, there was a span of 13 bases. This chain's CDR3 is CASSSTRNGEKLFF. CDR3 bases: TGTGCCAGCAGTTCGACACGCAATGGTGAAAAACTGTTTTTT. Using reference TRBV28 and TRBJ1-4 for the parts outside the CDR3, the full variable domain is DVKVTQSSRYLVKRTGEKVFLECVQDMDHENMFWYRQDPGLGLRLIYFSYDVKMKEKGDIPEGYSVSREKKERFSLILESASTNQTSMYLCASSSTRNGEKLFFGSGTQLSVL.

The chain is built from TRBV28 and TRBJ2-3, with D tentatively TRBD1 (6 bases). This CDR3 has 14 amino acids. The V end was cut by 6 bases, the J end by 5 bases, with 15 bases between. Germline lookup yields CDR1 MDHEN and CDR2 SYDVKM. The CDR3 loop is CASRSGDVVDTQYF. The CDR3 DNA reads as TGTGCCAGCAGGTCAGGGGACGTTGTAGATACGCAGTATTTT.

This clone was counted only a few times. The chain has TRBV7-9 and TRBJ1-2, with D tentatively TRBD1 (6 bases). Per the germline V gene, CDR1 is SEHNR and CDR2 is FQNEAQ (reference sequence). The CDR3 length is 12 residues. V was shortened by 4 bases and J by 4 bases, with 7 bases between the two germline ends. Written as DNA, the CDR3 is TGTGCCAGCAGCTGGACAGCCTATGGCTACACCTTC. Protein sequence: CASSWTAYGYTF.

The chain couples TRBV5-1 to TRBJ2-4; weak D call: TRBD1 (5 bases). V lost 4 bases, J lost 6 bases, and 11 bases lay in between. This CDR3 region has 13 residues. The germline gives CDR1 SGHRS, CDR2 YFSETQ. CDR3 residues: CASSVGQRNIQYF. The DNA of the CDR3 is TGCGCCAGCAGCGTGGGGCAGCGAAACATTCAGTACTTC.

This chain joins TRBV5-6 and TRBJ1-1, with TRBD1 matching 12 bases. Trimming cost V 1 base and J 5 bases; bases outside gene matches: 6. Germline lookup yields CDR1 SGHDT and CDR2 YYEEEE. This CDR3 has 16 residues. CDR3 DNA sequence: TGTGCCAGCAGCTTGTGGCGGGACAGGGGGCGGACTGAAGCTTTCTTT. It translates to CASSLWRDRGRTEAFF. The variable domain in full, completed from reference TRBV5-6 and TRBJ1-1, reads DAGVTQSPTHLIKTRGQQVTLRCSPKSGHDTVSWYQQALGQGPQFIFQYYEEEERQRGNFPDRFSGHQFPNYSSELNVNALLLGDSALYLCASSLWRDRGRTEAFFGQGTRLTVV.

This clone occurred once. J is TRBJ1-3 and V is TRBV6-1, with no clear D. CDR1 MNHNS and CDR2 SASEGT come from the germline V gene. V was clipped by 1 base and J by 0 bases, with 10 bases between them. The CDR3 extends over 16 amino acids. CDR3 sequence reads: CASSEVPGSSGNTIYF. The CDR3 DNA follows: TGTGCCAGCAGTGAAGTTCCGGGAAGCTCTGGAAACACCATATATTTT.

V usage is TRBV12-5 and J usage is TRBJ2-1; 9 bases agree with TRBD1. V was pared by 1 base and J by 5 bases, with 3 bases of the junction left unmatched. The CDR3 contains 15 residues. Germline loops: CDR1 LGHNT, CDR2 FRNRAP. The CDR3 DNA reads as TGTGCTAGTGGTTTGGGCCGACAGGGGGACAATGAGCAGTTCTTC. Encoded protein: CASGLGRQGDNEQFF.

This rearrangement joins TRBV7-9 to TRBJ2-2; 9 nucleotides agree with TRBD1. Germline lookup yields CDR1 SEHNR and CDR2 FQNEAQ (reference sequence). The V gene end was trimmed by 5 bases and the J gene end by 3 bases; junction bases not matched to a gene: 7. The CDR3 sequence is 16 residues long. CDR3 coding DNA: TGTGCCAGCAGCCCCAAGTGGGACAGGGACACCGGGGAGCTGTTTTTT. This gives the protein CASSPKWDRDTGELFF. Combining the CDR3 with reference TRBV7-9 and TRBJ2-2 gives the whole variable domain DTGVSQNPRHKITKRGQNVTFRCDPISEHNRLYWYRQTLGQGPEFLTYFQNEAQLEKSRLLSDRFSAERPKGSFSTLEIQRTEQGDSAMYLCASSPKWDRDTGELFFGEGSRLTVL.

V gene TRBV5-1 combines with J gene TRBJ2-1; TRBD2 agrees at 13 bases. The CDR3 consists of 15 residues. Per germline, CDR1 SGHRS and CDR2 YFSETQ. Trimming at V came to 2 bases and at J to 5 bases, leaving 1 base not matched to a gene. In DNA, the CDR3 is TGCGCCAGCAGCTTACTAGCGGGGGGGCACAATGAGCAGTTCTTC. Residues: CASSLLAGGHNEQFF.

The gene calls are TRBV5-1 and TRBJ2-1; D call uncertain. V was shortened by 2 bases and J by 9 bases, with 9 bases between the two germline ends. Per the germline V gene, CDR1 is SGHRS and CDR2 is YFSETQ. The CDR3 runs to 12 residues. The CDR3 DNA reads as TGCGCCAGCAGCTTACCCGCTACTGAGCAGTTCTTC. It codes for CASSLPATEQFF.